This T cell receptor (beta chain) was recorded in a study of blood T cell repertoires in COVID-19. Turning to the study itself: Acute-phase and convalescent COVID-19 samples originated in the United States, Italy and Spain. In each case, the material was cDNA or gDNA derived from T cells, B-cell-depleted T cells, or PBMCs.

As originally analysed: Amplified reference gene primers provided the basis for estimating nucleated cell counts. Clones were sequenced by immunoSEQ multiplex PCR, and TCRdb holds only the in-frame ones, with some missing. For V, J and clone size, that table is used; D and trimming come from the DNA. The profile shows 380,000 or so clones, 89% of them singletons. The CDR3 spans 16 residues. Germline V gene data show CDR1 as SGHNT and CDR2 as YYREEE (reference sequence). Trimming removed 4 bases from V and 1 base from J, with 15 bases in between. The chain has TRBV5-4 and TRBJ1-5, with D perhaps matching TRBD1 (6 bases). This TCR was sampled from a man aged 35 to 55 with acute or convalescent COVID-19. Sequenced sample: peripheral blood. The CDR3 region is CASSRGGGRSNQPQHF. CDR3 coding DNA: TGTGCCAGCAGCAGAGGGGGGGGCCGAAGCAATCAGCCCCAGCATTTT.